The clone carrying this T cell receptor beta chain was counted many times. Its antigen is not known. RNA transcripts were the template for amplifying TCR beta CDR3 regions. The HTBI primer set was used in a first-round RT-PCR of the TCR CDR3. From the multiplex PCR reads, TCRdb called clonotypes with MiXCR, one entry per CDR3 protein. Of hundreds of thousands of distinct CDR3 sequences detected, over 15% appear once; the ten largest clones hold 15% to 20%. The data are from a study of T cells in Graves' hyperthyroidism and ophthalmopathy. Notes on the study in general: Most clonotypes that expanded in the thyroid above 0.001 also showed up in blood.

These patients, aged 18 to 65, had recently diagnosed hyperthyroidism lasting under 2 months. The PBMCs studied were ones that came from about 10 ml fresh peripheral blood. V was cut by 4 bases and J by 8 bases, with 14 bases left in between. The CDR3 runs 13 residues. Looked up from germline, CDR1 is SGHTA and CDR2 is FQGNSA. The sequenced material came from blood. J is TRBJ1-1 and V is TRBV7-2, with a tentative D call TRBD1 (6 bases). The receptor comes from a woman between 18 and 30 years old with Graves' hyperthyroidism. The CDR3 nucleotides are TGTGCCAGCAGCTCCGACAGGCGTTTGGAAGCTTTCTTT. This gives the protein CASSSDRRLEAFF.